The rows below give T cell receptor beta chains drawn from one sample of a study of blood T cell repertoires in COVID-19. Sequencing used immunoSEQ multiplex PCR; TCRdb keeps in-frame clones, though not all of them. Here the sample spans over 45,000 clones, approximately 84% being singletons. The sample comprised peripheral blood. The receptors were gathered from a man in his 70s with active COVID-19. The CDR3 runs from the conserved cysteine through the conserved F or W. The D gene is left open where the match is weak. Size values are once, few and many counts, or a class for expanded clones, and some rows have none.

d_call	j_call	v_call	cdr3_length	clone_size	cdr3_aa	cdr3_nt
.	TRBJ2-7	TRBV7-8	15	.	CASSLVAGLSYEQYF	TGTGCCAGCAGCTTAGTCGCGGGGTTATCCTACGAGCAGTACTTC
TRBD2	TRBJ2-1	TRBV11-1	16	.	CASSPDLSGGRPEQFF	TGTGCCAGCAGCCCGGATCTCAGCGGGGGCCGGCCTGAGCAGTTCTTC
TRBD2	TRBJ2-2	TRBV5-3	15	.	CARRQTSDNTGELFF	TGTGCCAGAAGACAGACTAGCGACAACACCGGGGAGCTGTTTTTT
.	TRBJ2-3	TRBV5-4	13	.	CASRFNSADTQYF	TGTGCCAGCAGATTTAACTCCGCAGATACGCAGTATTTT
TRBD1	TRBJ2-5	TRBV2	17	.	CASRDRVQVGVRETQYF	TGTGCCAGCAGGGACAGGGTCCAAGTTGGGGTGCGGGAGACCCAGTACTTC
TRBD2	TRBJ2-3	TRBV6-4	16	.	CASSAGLAGVGDTQYF	TGTGCCAGCAGCGCCGGACTAGCGGGAGTGGGAGATACGCAGTATTTT
.	TRBJ1-4	TRBV5-8	15	.	CASAPEEVLNEKLFF	TGTGCCAGCGCCCCGGAAGAGGTCTTAAATGAAAAACTGTTTTTT
.	TRBJ2-5	TRBV7-2	13	once	CASSLLPSETQYF	TGTGCCAGCAGCTTACTTCCGTCAGAGACCCAGTACTTC
.	TRBJ1-3	TRBV9	13	.	CASSLEPGNTIYF	TGTGCCAGCAGCTTAGAGCCTGGAAACACCATATATTTT
TRBD2	TRBJ2-3	TRBV5-6	14	.	CASSFSGSADTQYF	TGTGCCAGCAGTTTTAGCGGGAGTGCAGATACGCAGTATTTT
.	TRBJ2-7	TRBV28	13	.	CASRAQGDYEQYF	TGTGCCAGCAGGGCCCAGGGTGACTACGAGCAGTACTTC
.	TRBJ2-1	TRBV19	16	few	CASSLNARFADNEQFF	TGTGCCAGTAGTCTCAATGCCCGTTTTGCGGACAATGAGCAGTTCTTC
.	TRBJ2-7	TRBV7-3	16	.	CASSLTSAASSYEQYF	TGTGCCAGCAGCTTAACCTCGGCGGCTAGCTCCTACGAGCAGTACTTC
TRBD2	TRBJ2-1	TRBV19	15	.	CASSIRTSGANEQFF	TGTGCCAGTAGTATCCGGACTAGCGGGGCCAATGAGCAGTTCTTC
.	TRBJ2-2	TRBV5-6	14	.	CASSLYPNTGELFF	TGTGCCAGCAGCTTGTATCCGAACACCGGGGAGCTGTTTTTT
TRBD2	TRBJ2-7	TRBV27	14	.	CASRVAGSFYEQYF	TGTGCCAGCAGGGTAGCGGGATCTTTCTACGAGCAGTACTTC
TRBD2	TRBJ2-3	TRBV6-5	16	.	CASSSNSGGSTDTQYF	TGTGCCAGCAGTTCGAATAGCGGGGGAAGCACAGATACGCAGTATTTT
.	TRBJ2-7	TRBV28	16	few	CASIRGGGAGSYEQYF	TGTGCCAGCATCCGTGGGGGGGGCGCGGGGTCCTACGAGCAGTACTTC
.	TRBJ2-1	TRBV28	12	.	CASTSGYNEQFF	TGTGCCAGCACCTCGGGGTACAATGAGCAGTTCTTC
TRBD1	TRBJ2-7	TRBV28	14	.	CASVNRDRGFEQYF	TGTGCCAGCGTGAACCGGGACAGGGGCTTCGAGCAGTACTTC
.	TRBJ2-1	TRBV18	14	.	CASSISQTYNEQFF	TGTGCCAGCTCAATTTCACAGACCTACAATGAGCAGTTCTTC
.	TRBJ2-7	TRBV28	12	.	CASSATKYEQYF	TGTGCCAGCAGTGCCACAAAATACGAGCAGTACTTC
TRBD1	TRBJ1-5	TRBV18	16	.	CASSPWDRGSNQPQHF	TGTGCCAGCTCACCCTGGGACAGGGGTAGCAATCAGCCCCAGCATTTT
TRBD2	TRBJ2-1	TRBV30	14	once	CAWIRGLARNEQFF	TGTGCCTGGATAAGGGGACTAGCTAGGAATGAGCAGTTCTTC
TRBD1	TRBJ1-2	TRBV2	12	.	CASRAGQGGYTF	TGTGCCAGCAGAGCCGGACAGGGAGGCTACACCTTC
.	TRBJ2-1	TRBV4-3	15	.	CASSLGQQSYNEQFF	TGCGCCAGCAGCCTTGGACAGCAAAGTTACAATGAGCAGTTCTTC
.	TRBJ1-2	TRBV7-2	14	.	CASSLGQVGYGYTF	TGTGCCAGCAGCTTAGGACAGGTGGGCTATGGCTACACCTTC
TRBD2	TRBJ2-1	TRBV5-1	16	once	CASSRRTSGDNNEQFF	TGCGCCAGCAGCAGGCGGACTAGCGGGGATAACAATGAGCAGTTCTTC
.	TRBJ1-5	TRBV2	13	.	CASSDTGNQPQHF	TGTGCCAGCAGTGACACGGGGAATCAGCCCCAGCATTTT
.	TRBJ2-1	TRBV7-8	18	.	CASSLVRGGMKIYNEQFF	TGTGCCAGCAGCTTAGTGAGGGGAGGTATGAAAATCTACAATGAGCAGTTCTTC
.	TRBJ2-1	TRBV3-1/TRBV3-2	16	.	CASSQGGTGAPNEQFF	TGTGCCAGCAGCCAAGGAGGGACTGGGGCCCCTAATGAGCAGTTCTTC
TRBD2	TRBJ2-2	TRBV3-1/TRBV3-2	17	.	CASSQGTSGILTGELFF	TGTGCCAGCAGCCAAGGTACTAGCGGGATCTTGACCGGGGAGCTGTTTTTT
.	TRBJ2-1	TRBV20-1	13	.	CSASRSRAHEQFF	TGCAGTGCTAGTAGATCTAGAGCCCATGAGCAGTTCTTC
TRBD1	TRBJ2-5	TRBV13	15	.	CASSSSGQGQETQYF	TGTGCCAGCAGCTCGAGCGGACAGGGTCAAGAGACCCAGTACTTC
.	TRBJ2-1	TRBV30	13	.	CAWSVRPNYEQFF	TGTGCCTGGAGTGTACGGCCCAACTACGAGCAGTTCTTC
.	TRBJ2-7	TRBV11-1	13	.	CASSLAQGREQYF	TGTGCCAGCAGCTTAGCCCAGGGCCGTGAGCAGTACTTC
.	TRBJ2-2	TRBV6-6	14	.	CASSYGANTGELFF	TGTGCCAGCAGTTACGGAGCGAACACCGGGGAGCTGTTTTTT